The rows below give T cell receptor beta chains drawn from one sample of a study of beta chain features in type 1 diabetes. TCRdb's copy holds only in-frame clones and misses some; the assay was immunoSEQ multiplex PCR. The sample lists 250,000 to 300,000 clones, approximately 24% occurring once. The source material was naive CD4+ T cells from blood. These receptor sequences come from a woman younger than 45 with type 1 diabetes. Each CDR3 is given without its conserved first and last residue. The order of the fields is clone size, J gene, V gene, CDR3 protein. Clone size, where shown, is once, few, many, or a class for clones that have expanded.

NA TRBJ2-7 TRBV19 ASSIFAEVPYEQY
NA TRBJ2-1 TRBV19 ASNLAGPSHNEQF
NA TRBJ1-1 TRBV28 ASSGKRDRAF
NA TRBJ2-2 TRBV5-1 ASSLAGVGTGELF
NA TRBJ2-4 TRBV29-1 SVEDRVNIQY
few TRBJ2-6 TRBV7-3 ASSLQGVLGANVLT
few TRBJ2-2 TRBV7-3 ASIVRGLSTGELF
few TRBJ1-1 TRBV28 ASRGGSGTEAF
NA TRBJ2-5 TRBV19 ASSTTGTYHETQY
NA TRBJ2-7 TRBV5-1 ASSLGLAGTYEQY
once TRBJ2-3 TRBV27 ASKGLAADTQY
NA TRBJ1-1 TRBV28 ASSSNGPAYTEAF
NA TRBJ2-1 TRBV5-1 ASSLETGIYNEQF